The TCR beta chain under discussion was sequenced for a study of blood T cell repertoires in COVID-19. Looking at the study overall: Material from acute and convalescent COVID-19 was sourced from the United States, Italy and Spain. PBMCs, B-cell-depleted T cells, or T cells provided the cDNA or gDNA that made up the material.

Authors' data handling: Quantification of nucleated cells was approximated via reference gene primer amplification. Measured with immunoSEQ multiplex PCR; TCRdb has only the in-frame clones, and not every one. V, J and clone size derive from that table, while D and trimming were established from the DNA sequence. Of about 140,000 clones in the sample, approximately 88% were seen once. The CDR3 sequence is 13 residues long. Trimming removed 3 bases from V and 4 bases from J, with 9 bases in between. The sample was peripheral blood. The chain uses TRBV12-3 or TRBV12-4 and TRBJ1-2, with D possibly being TRBD1 (5 bases). The receptor was derived from a human donor in a cohort sampled during active COVID-19. The CDR3 loop is CASSLSRVYGYTF. The CDR3 bases are TGTGCCAGCAGTTTGAGCAGGGTCTATGGCTACACCTTC.